This TCR beta chain comes out of a study of T cells in Graves' hyperthyroidism and ophthalmopathy. Whole-study context: Peripheral blood was taken when the disease was first diagnosed, before any treatment began.

There were TCR beta CDR3 regions amplified from RNA transcripts. First-round RT-PCR targeting the TCR CDR3 was performed with the HTBI primer set. TCRdb called the multiplex PCR reads again in MiXCR, with one record for every CDR3 protein. In the table there are 620,000 or so distinct CDR3 sequences, approximately 14% of which are singletons. V lost 5 bases to trimming and J lost 5 bases, with 13 bases between them. The CDR3 runs 14 residues. CDR1 is MDHEN and CDR2 is SYDVKM in the germline V gene. Sequencing was done on a sample of blood. The sequence was obtained from a woman between 45 and 60 years old with Graves' ophthalmopathy. The chain combines TRBV28 with TRBJ1-5, with D perhaps TRBD1 (5 bases). For the CDR3, the DNA is TGTGCCAGCAGTCCTAGCGGGGACTATCAGCCCCAGCATTTT. This codes for CASSPSGDYQPQHF. The full variable domain, with the rest looked up from reference TRBV28 and TRBJ1-5, is DVKVTQSSRYLVKRTGEKVFLECVQDMDHENMFWYRQDPGLGLRLIYFSYDVKMKEKGDIPEGYSVSREKKERFSLILESASTNQTSMYLCASSPSGDYQPQHFGDGTRLSIL.